This T cell receptor (beta chain) was identified in a study of beta chain features in type 1 diabetes. Study background: Patients shared similar age, gender and cell yields with healthy donors. Examination covered 107,917,701 sorted cells spanning all samples.

Via the markers CD45RO/CCR7/CD25/CD127/CD95/CD27, stem cell-like memory, regulatory, central memory and naive CD4+ cells were sorted. This clone was counted between two and nine times. The antigen is undetermined. Study conclusions and caveats: Across patients, naive, central memory and Treg TCRB repertoires exhibited apparently greater similarity than was observed across healthy donors.

Since all of the isolated RNA was reverse transcribed, expressed TCRB transcripts were what got sequenced. Some clones are missing from TCRdb's copy, which holds only in-frame ones; the method was immunoSEQ multiplex PCR. The repertoire holds hundreds of thousands of clones, with roughly 16% as singletons. In germline, CDR1 is SGDLS, CDR2 YYNGEE. The CDR3 has 16 amino acids. Trimming took 0 bases from V and 4 from J; bases not matched to a gene: 6. J is TRBJ2-1 and V is TRBV9; 8 nucleotides align to TRBD2. The sequencing input was naive CD4+ T cells from blood. The TCR sequence derives from a man between 18 and 35 years old in good health. CDR3 in amino acids: CASSVDPSGPYNEQFF. CDR3 DNA sequence: TGTGCCAGCAGCGTAGATCCTAGCGGGCCGTACAATGAGCAGTTCTTC.